The 25 T cell receptor beta chains below come from one sample, sequenced in a study of cytomegalovirus exposure and HLA in healthy donors. PCR primers comprised 60 Vbeta and 13 Jbeta primers. Using immunoSEQ multiplex PCR, the repertoire was profiled, and TCRdb retains in-frame clones only, with some absent. The data show 85,000 to 130,000 clones, 80% to 90% seen once. What was sequenced was PBMCs. All receptors come from a woman aged 18-30 years in good health and CMV-seronegative.

There are a few counts of this clone. V gene TRBV11-2 combines with J gene TRBJ2-7; D might be TRBD2 (6 bases). V dropped 3 bases and J dropped 4 bases, with 13 bases sitting between them. The CDR3 has 14 amino acids. In germline, CDR1 is SGHAT, CDR2 FQNNGV. CDR3 sequence (DNA): TGTGCCAGCAGCTTTGGCGGGGCGATGTACGAGCAGTACTTC. Its translation: CASSFGGAMYEQYF.

The rearrangement uses TRBV7-3 and TRBJ2-2, with 9 bases identical to TRBD1. V lost 5 bases, J lost 5 bases, and 6 bases stayed unmatched. Germline CDR1 SGHTA, CDR2 FQGTGA. There are 15 residues in the CDR3. In DNA form, the CDR3 reads TGTGCCAGCAGCAGCGGGACAGGGCAGACCGGGGAGCTGTTTTTT. Its protein is CASSSGTGQTGELFF.

V is TRBV9 and J is TRBJ2-2, with a weak D call TRBD1 (5 bases). V lost 3 bases, J lost 5 bases, and 17 bases lay in between. The CDR3 has 16 amino acids. Germline CDR1 is SGDLS and CDR2 is YYNGEE. CDR3 residues: CASSGGQGIGTGELFF. Here the CDR3 DNA reads TGTGCCAGCAGCGGTGGCCAGGGCATCGGGACCGGGGAGCTGTTTTTT. Full variable domain (remainder filled in from reference TRBV9 and TRBJ2-2): DSGVTQTPKHLITATGQRVTLRCSPRSGDLSVYWYQQSLDQGLQFLIQYYNGEERAKGNILERFSAQQFPDLHSELNLSSLELGDSALYFCASSGGQGIGTGELFFGEGSRLTVL.

The chain combines TRBV7-3 with TRBJ1-1; a weak D match, TRBD1 (5 bases). This CDR3 has 12 residues. The V end lost 4 bases, the J end lost 8 bases, and 11 bases lay between the germline ends. Germline values: CDR1 SGHTA, CDR2 FQGTGA. CDR3 bases: TGTGCCAGCAGCTGGGGCGGCCGGGAAGCTTTCTTT. Translation: CASSWGGREAFF.

V and J are TRBV5-4 and TRBJ2-1, with D possibly matching TRBD1 (6 bases). The CDR3 has 11 residues. CDR1 and CDR2 from the germline V gene are SGHNT and YYREEE (reference sequence). Deletions cut 2 bases from V and 11 bases from J, with 8 bases between. CDR3 loop: CASSFQGKQFF. The CDR3 region has the DNA TGTGCCAGCAGCTTTCAGGGGAAGCAGTTCTTC.

V gene TRBV4-1 combines with J gene TRBJ1-2; TRBD1 matches at 8 bases. V lost 6 bases, J lost 5 bases, and 14 bases stayed unmatched. The germline gives CDR1 MGHRA, CDR2 YSYEKL. The CDR3 totals 16 residues. The CDR3 region is CASRSLPGQDEYGYTF. The CDR3 DNA reads TGCGCCAGCAGGTCCTTACCGGGACAGGACGAATATGGCTACACCTTC.

V usage is TRBV7-9 and J usage is TRBJ2-1; TRBD2 aligns across 13 bases. Germline-derived CDR1 and CDR2 are SEHNR and FQNEAQ (reference sequence). The CDR3 totals 15 residues. Losses at the gene ends were 7 bases for V and 5 bases for J; bases not matched to a gene: 5. The CDR3 sequence is CASTLGLAGHNEQFF. The CDR3 DNA is TGTGCCAGCACACTGGGACTAGCGGGACACAATGAGCAGTTCTTC.

V is TRBV15 and J is TRBJ1-1; 8 bases line up with TRBD1. Per the germline V gene, CDR1 is LNHNV and CDR2 is YYDKDF (reference sequence). This CDR3 region has 15 residues. V was pared by 5 bases and J by 0 bases, with 5 bases of the junction left unmatched. CDR3 loop: CATSGRGRLNTEAFF. DNA of the CDR3: TGTGCCACCAGCGGCAGGGGGCGGCTGAACACTGAAGCTTTCTTT.

The V call is TRBV6-5, the J call TRBJ2-1; the D is unclear. Germline-derived CDR1 and CDR2 are MNHEY and SVGAGI. The CDR3 runs to 15 residues. The V gene lost 6 bases and the J gene lost 8 bases, with 20 bases spanning the gap. The DNA of the CDR3 is TGTGCCAGCAGGGAAACGGGTATCCTCGGCGATGAGCAGTTCTTC. Its translation: CASRETGILGDEQFF.

V is TRBV6-5 and J is TRBJ1-6; 10 bases are shared with TRBD1. Losses at the gene ends were 6 bases for V and 9 bases for J; bases not matched to a gene: 8. The CDR3 has 15 amino acids. Germline loops: CDR1 MNHEY, CDR2 SVGAGI. For the CDR3, the DNA is TGTGCCAGCAGCCCAGACAGGGGGCGCATTTCACCCCTCCACTTT. Its protein product is CASSPDRGRISPLHF.

CDR3 coding DNA: TGTGCCAGCAGTGATGGGGCGGGAGGTGTCCAGTATTTT. It codes for CASSDGAGGVQYF. The J gene is TRBJ2-3, the V gene TRBV6-1; 8 positions match TRBD2. The CDR3 is made up of 13 amino acids. Germline CDR1 and CDR2: MNHNS and SASEGT. The J segment lost 12 bases and the V segment lost 3 bases, leaving 8 bases of the junction unmatched.

Written as DNA, the CDR3 is TGTGCCTGGAGTGTTCTAGCGGGAGGCCCAGATACGCAGTATTTT. Its translation is CAWSVLAGGPDTQYF. This sequence joins TRBV30 and TRBJ2-3; 11 bases map to TRBD2. Losses at the gene ends were 0 bases for V and 4 bases for J; bases not matched to a gene: 3. CDR1 and CDR2 from the germline V gene are GTSNPN and SVGIG (reference sequence). The CDR3 sequence is 15 residues long.

This chain connects TRBV19 to TRBJ2-1, with a weak D call TRBD1 (6 bases). The germline V gene has CDR1 LNHDA and CDR2 SQIVND (reference sequence). The CDR3 extends over 14 amino acids. The V and J ends lost 3 bases and 3 bases respectively, with 9 bases between them. The CDR3 loop reads CASSMVGGYNEQFF. The CDR3 coding sequence is TGTGCCAGTAGTATGGTAGGGGGCTACAATGAGCAGTTCTTC.

This sequence joins TRBV7-3 and TRBJ2-1; D is perhaps TRBD2 (5 bases). Germline lookup yields CDR1 SGHTA and CDR2 FQGTGA. V was clipped by 7 bases and J by 0 bases, with 31 bases between them. The CDR3 consists of 21 residues. The CDR3 bases are TGTGCCAGCACCTCAAGGGCTAGCAGCCCCTTCCCACTGTGCTCCTACAATGAGCAGTTCTTC. It translates to CASTSRASSPFPLCSYNEQFF.

This clone was seen only a few times. V usage is TRBV19 and J usage is TRBJ2-7; 7 nucleotides align to TRBD2. The ends lost 6 bases at V and 1 base at J; junction bases unmatched: 9. Germline values: CDR1 LNHDA, CDR2 SQIVND (reference sequence). This CDR3 comprises 15 residues. DNA for the CDR3: TGTGCCAGTAGACCCGGGGTCGGGGGGTCCTACGAGCAGTACTTC. Translation gives CASRPGVGGSYEQYF. The full variable domain, completed using reference TRBV19 and TRBJ2-7, is DGGITQSPKYLFRKEGQNVTLSCEQNLNHDAMYWYRQDPGQGLRLIYYSQIVNDFQKGDIAEGYSVSREKKESFPLTVTSAQKNPTAFYLCASRPGVGGSYEQYFGPGTRLTVT.

CDR3 nucleotides: TGTGCCAGCAGTCCAACCAACAGGGGAGAAATCCATGGCTACACCTTC. It yields the protein CASSPTNRGEIHGYTF. V gene TRBV27 combines with J gene TRBJ1-2, with 7 positions matching TRBD1. J gave up 6 bases and V 5 bases, and 15 bases lay outside the gene matches. Germline CDR1 and CDR2: MNHEY and SMNVEV (reference sequence). The CDR3 sequence is 16 residues long.

The chain combines TRBV7-2 with TRBJ2-2; the D gene is possibly TRBD2 (5 bases). The CDR3 is 16 amino acids. Germline-derived CDR1 and CDR2 are SGHTA and FQGNSA. The V gene lost 0 bases and the J gene lost 4 bases, with 12 bases spanning the gap. The DNA of the CDR3 is TGTGCCAGCAGCTTAGCTGGCGGGCTTCTCACCGGGGAGCTGTTTTTT. Its translation is CASSLAGGLLTGELFF.

V is TRBV6-5 and J is TRBJ1-5, with unresolved D. The CDR3 is 15 residues long. Trimming took off 0 bases at V and 0 bases at J, with 6 bases between the two ends. In germline, CDR1 is MNHEY, CDR2 SVGAGI. The CDR3 region has the DNA TGTGCCAGCAGTTACTCTTTTCTTAGCAATCAGCCCCAGCATTTT. Amino acid sequence: CASSYSFLSNQPQHF.

The chain employs TRBV28 and TRBJ1-5; TRBD1 matches 7 bases. This CDR3 has 14 residues. CDR1 and CDR2 (germline): MDHEN, SYDVKM. Trimming removed 6 bases from V and 4 bases from J; junction bases left unmatched: 6. The CDR3 here is CASRGDRENQPQHF. CDR3 nucleotide sequence: TGTGCCAGCAGGGGAGACAGGGAAAATCAGCCCCAGCATTTT.

The rearrangement uses TRBV10-1 and TRBJ2-3, with 13 bases that match TRBD2. The CDR3 is made up of 18 amino acids. CDR1 and CDR2 from the germline V gene are WNHNN and SYGVQD (reference sequence). V was clipped by 2 bases and J by 3 bases; unmatched bases: 8. The CDR3 protein is CASSETSGRAESTDTQYF. The CDR3 DNA reads TGCGCCAGCAGTGAGACTAGCGGGAGGGCCGAGTCGACAGATACGCAGTATTTT.

This clone was recorded a few times. The V call is TRBV4-1, the J call TRBJ1-2; 11 bases align to TRBD1. J was trimmed by 4 bases and V by 4 bases; bases with no gene match: 8. This CDR3 has 16 residues. Germline V CDR1 and CDR2: MGHRA, YSYEKL. The CDR3 DNA sequence: TGCGCCAGCAGCCGATCACTCGGGACAGGGGGCTATGGCTACACCTTC. Its protein product is CASSRSLGTGGYGYTF.

V and J are TRBV19 and TRBJ2-7; 8 bases line up with TRBD2. Trimming at V came to 6 bases and at J to 2 bases, leaving 6 bases not matched to a gene. Germline V gene sequence: CDR1 LNHDA, CDR2 SQIVND (reference sequence). The CDR3 consists of 14 residues. This chain's CDR3 is CASSPGGGTYEQYF. The CDR3, as DNA: TGTGCCAGTAGCCCGGGGGGGGGAACCTACGAGCAGTACTTC.

This clone occurred once. The rearrangement joins TRBV7-9 to TRBJ2-7; 8 bases fit TRBD1. The CDR3 runs 16 residues. Germline loops: CDR1 SEHNR, CDR2 FQNEAQ (reference sequence). With 5 bases clipped from V and 3 bases from J, the junction kept 12 bases outside the gene matches. The CDR3 DNA reads TGTGCCAGCAGCAGTTGGACAGGGAGTCTTCTCTACGAGCAGTACTTC. It is translated as CASSSWTGSLLYEQYF.

The chain employs TRBV2 and TRBJ1-1; tentative D call: TRBD1 (6 bases). The germline V gene has CDR1 SNHLY and CDR2 FYNNEI. CDR3 length: 15 residues. Trimming took off 8 bases at V and 0 bases at J, with 16 bases between the two ends. In DNA, the CDR3 is TGTGCCAGCTGTCTTGAGACAGGAGTGAACACTGAAGCTTTCTTT. Translation gives CASCLETGVNTEAFF.

CDR3 sequence reads: CASSTDREVDEQYF. Written as DNA, the CDR3 is TGTGCCAGTAGTACGGACAGGGAGGTCGACGAGCAGTACTTC. The V gene is TRBV19, the J gene TRBJ2-7, with TRBD1 identical over 8 bases. Unmatched junction bases numbered 7, after V lost 4 bases and J lost 5 bases. The CDR3 length is 14 residues. Germline V gene sequence: CDR1 LNHDA, CDR2 SQIVND (reference sequence). Complete variable domain (other parts from reference TRBV19 and TRBJ2-7): DGGITQSPKYLFRKEGQNVTLSCEQNLNHDAMYWYRQDPGQGLRLIYYSQIVNDFQKGDIAEGYSVSREKKESFPLTVTSAQKNPTAFYLCASSTDREVDEQYFGPGTRLTVT.